The 25 T cell receptor beta chains below were found in one sample sequenced in a study of T cell repertoires in cytomegalovirus infection (dated by TCRdb to between 2018 and 2021). Interpreted using the paper, the treatment or condition label stands for: in vitro stimulation with specific CMV peptide epitopes to enrich CMV-specific T cells. TCRdb shows the sequencer as Illumina HiSeq 1500. Using fastp trimming at Q25 and MiXCR clonotype assembly, TCRdb reanalyzed the public sequencing data and kept in-frame beta chains. When rows share a CDR3 protein, they turn into one entry using the most common DNA and genes. This sample is represented by approximately 990,000 distinct CDR3 sequences; about a third of them were singletons. The ten largest make up around an eighth of the sample. These receptors' targets are unknown. The source material was cultured CD8+ T cells from PBMCs, sampled from culture after CMV antigen stimulation. These receptors originate from a human donor in good health (CMV status not recorded). Some clones in this sample may be carry-over from other donors' samples.

V gene TRBV6-6 combines with J gene TRBJ1-1; 12 bases agree with TRBD1. CDR3 length equals 16 residues. Trimming removed 5 bases from V and 4 bases from J; junction bases left unmatched: 8. Germline V gene lookup returns CDR1 MNHNY and CDR2 SVGAGI (reference sequence). Written as DNA, the CDR3 is TGTGCCAGCAGTCGGAGGGGGACAGGGGGCGGCACTGAAGCTTTCTTT. Protein: CASSRRGTGGGTEAFF.

The V gene is TRBV3-1, the J gene TRBJ2-1; 8 bases line up with TRBD2. V gave up 0 bases and J gave up 7 bases; unmatched junction bases: 8. Germline V gene sequence: CDR1 LGHDT, CDR2 YNNKEL (reference sequence). This CDR3 is built from 16 residues. DNA for the CDR3: TGTGCCAGCAGCCAAGAGGCCGGGGGGGCCCCGAATGAGCAGTTCTTC. Translation gives CASSQEAGGAPNEQFF.

The CDR3 coding sequence is TGTGCCAGCAGCCCCAGGCCCCCTCCGAGCTCCTACGAGCAGTACTTC. Amino acid sequence: CASSPRPPPSSYEQYF. The genes are TRBV14 and TRBJ2-7, with D hard to call. Germline V gene sequence: CDR1 SGHDN, CDR2 FVKESK. There are 16 residues in the CDR3. Between the trimmed V and J ends, which lost 4 bases and 0 bases, there was a span of 16 bases. The whole variable domain, filled in from reference TRBV14 and TRBJ2-7, reads EAGVTQFPSHSVIEKGQTVTLRCDPISGHDNLYWYRRVMGKEIKFLLHFVKESKQDESGMPNNRFLAERTGGTYSTLKVQPAELEDSGVYFCASSPRPPPSSYEQYFGPGTRLTVT.

This clonotype was seen ten or more times. At one end the junction does not follow the germline gene, possibly because of a read error. The chain couples TRBV5-1 to TRBJ1-5, with TRBD1 identical over 8 bases. Germline V lookup: CDR1 SGHRS, CDR2 YFSETQ. The CDR3 consists of 14 residues. The CDR3 nucleotides read TGTGCCAGCAGCTCCACAGGGGGAAATCAGCCCCAGCATTTT. As protein: CASSSTGGNQPQHF.

This clonotype was counted a few times. The rearrangement links TRBV7-2 to TRBJ2-4; 10 bases line up with TRBD2. After removal of 6 bases from V and 1 base from J, the junction contained 9 bases not matched to a gene. Germline V lookup: CDR1 SGHTA, CDR2 FQGNSA. The CDR3 totals 17 residues. The CDR3 is CASRPAGGSDAKNIQYF. The CDR3 coding sequence is TGTGCCAGCAGGCCAGCGGGGGGGTCGGATGCCAAAAACATTCAGTACTTC.

This clonotype has a count of ten or more. The chain links TRBV4-1 to TRBJ2-4, with 8 bases lining up with TRBD2. V gave up 1 base and J gave up 7 bases; unmatched junction bases: 12. Germline V gene lookup returns CDR1 MGHRA and CDR2 YSYEKL. The CDR3 is made up of 17 amino acids. CDR3 amino acids: CASSQVSMGLVWNIQYF. The CDR3 nucleotides are TGCGCCAGCAGCCAAGTCTCGATGGGACTAGTTTGGAACATTCAGTACTTC.

The chain has TRBV27 and TRBJ2-1; D perhaps matches TRBD2 (6 bases). Germline values: CDR1 MNHEY, CDR2 SMNVEV (reference sequence). The CDR3 contains 15 residues. Trimming stripped 7 bases from V and 7 bases from J, with 20 bases between. The CDR3 DNA is TGTGCCAGCAACTTGCCAGGGCGGGGCCTGAATGAGCAGTTCTTC. It is translated as CASNLPGRGLNEQFF.

The gene calls are TRBV29-1 and TRBJ2-2; the D is unclear. V was pared by 2 bases and J by 1 base, with 8 bases between. The length of the CDR3 is 14 residues. CDR1 and CDR2 (germline): SQVTM, ANQGSEA. The CDR3 DNA sequence: TGCAGCGTTGAATTCCGAGGGAACACCGGGGAGCTGTTTTTT. It specifies CSVEFRGNTGELFF.

The CDR3 DNA follows: TGTGCCAGCCCGAGAGGGAGGGGGCAGTACGAGCAGTACGTC. Its protein product is CASPRGRGQYEQYV. The chain uses TRBV2 and TRBJ2-7, with D perhaps TRBD1 or TRBD2 (7 bases each). Trimming left V 8 bases short and J 4 bases short, with 18 bases between. Germline V lookup: CDR1 SNHLY, CDR2 FYNNEI. This CDR3 is 14 amino acids long.

This chain uses TRBV27 with TRBJ2-3; D not resolved. V lost 8 bases and J lost 6, with 9 bases in between. This CDR3 has 11 amino acids. From germline, CDR1 is MNHEY and CDR2 SMNVEV (reference sequence). This CDR3 reads CASALGDTQYF. The CDR3 nucleotides read TGTGCCAGCGCCCTAGGGGATACGCAGTATTTT.

This sequence joins TRBV27 and TRBJ2-1, with 8 bases that match TRBD1. The germline gives CDR1 MNHEY, CDR2 SMNVEV (reference sequence). There are 16 residues in the CDR3. The V and J ends lost 3 bases and 3 bases, in that order; junction bases with no gene match: 7. The CDR3 DNA follows: TGTGCCAGCAGTTTTACCGGGACAGGTCTCTACAATGAGCAGTTCTTC. This gives the protein CASSFTGTGLYNEQFF.

The sample holds a few counts of this clonotype. V usage is TRBV12-3 or TRBV12-4 and J usage is TRBJ1-2, with D hard to call. This CDR3 comprises 14 residues. V was shortened by 6 bases and J by 4 bases, with 15 bases between the two germline ends. CDR3 sequence: CASSLTPTGYGYTF. The CDR3, as DNA: TGTGCCAGCAGCTTAACCCCTACGGGCTATGGCTACACCTTC.

This clonotype has only a few counts. The V and J genes are TRBV5-1 and TRBJ2-7, with no clear D. Germline V gene lookup returns CDR1 SGHRS and CDR2 YFSETQ. The CDR3 has 13 residues. V was clipped by 2 bases and J by 0 bases, with 6 bases between them. CDR3 in DNA: TGCGCCAGCAGCTTATTAAACTCCTACGAGCAGTACTTC. The encoded protein is CASSLLNSYEQYF.

J is TRBJ2-7 and V is TRBV19; TRBD2 agrees at 8 bases. Germline V gene sequence: CDR1 LNHDA, CDR2 SQIVND (reference sequence). The V segment lost 11 bases and the J segment 0 bases; nucleotides outside the gene matches: 9. The CDR3 covers 14 residues. The CDR3 spells CAAGGLPGSYEQYF. The CDR3 nucleotides read TGTGCCGCGGGGGGACTGCCCGGCTCCTACGAGCAGTACTTC.

This clonotype has a handful of counts. The rearrangement links TRBV7-9 to TRBJ2-5; 7 nucleotides agree with TRBD2. The germline CDR1 and CDR2 sequences are SEHNR and FQNEAQ (reference sequence). The length of the CDR3 is 17 residues. Trimming took 4 bases from V and 1 from J; bases not matched to a gene: 12. The chain's CDR3 is CASSSPFGGYGQETQYF. The CDR3 nucleotides read TGTGCCAGCAGCTCCCCCTTCGGGGGGTATGGCCAAGAGACCCAGTACTTC.

This clonotype has just a few counts. The chain recombines TRBV10-3 with TRBJ2-2; D call uncertain. This CDR3 comprises 15 residues. Germline CDR1 and CDR2: ENHRY and SYGVKD. The ends were cut back, 2 bases at V and 6 bases at J, with 13 bases in the middle. The CDR3 DNA is TGTGCCATCAGTGAGGCGGTCGGTCCCCCCGGGGAGCTGTTTTTT. Its protein product is CAISEAVGPPGELFF.

The table lists this clonotype with a count of one. V gene TRBV14 combines with J gene TRBJ2-2; 9 bases are a match to TRBD1. In germline, CDR1 is SGHDN, CDR2 FVKESK. Trimming removed 1 base from V and 7 bases from J; junction bases left unmatched: 4. The CDR3 runs 15 residues. Here the CDR3 reads CASSQVGTGIGELFF. The CDR3 region has the DNA TGTGCCAGCAGCCAAGTCGGGACAGGGATCGGGGAGCTGTTTTTT.

This rearrangement joins TRBV19 to TRBJ1-5; D remains ambiguous. This CDR3 comprises 13 residues. V lost 5 bases and J 0 bases, leaving 5 bases between the germline ends. Germline CDR1 is LNHDA and CDR2 is SQIVND (reference sequence). The CDR3 DNA sequence: TGTGCCAGTAGTGTTTCTAGCAATCAGCCCCAGCATTTT. Translating it yields CASSVSSNQPQHF.

This clonotype was counted many times. At one end, the junction sequence differs from germline, possibly due to a read error. The chain is built from TRBV27 and TRBJ1-1; no clear D gene. Germline V lookup: CDR1 MNHEY, CDR2 SMNVEV (reference sequence). The CDR3 totals 13 residues. CDR3 sequence: CASSLSLGTEAFF. As DNA, the CDR3 is TGTGCCAGCAGCTTATCTTTGGGGACTGAAGCTTTCTTT.

A remark on this clonotype: The junction shows a germline mismatch at one end, possibly a read error. The rearrangement joins TRBV7-9 to TRBJ2-1; a weak D match, TRBD1 (6 bases). The V gene's germline CDR1 is SEHNR and CDR2 FQNEAQ (reference sequence). This CDR3 comprises 11 residues. The CDR3, as DNA: TGTGCCAGCAGCCTCCCGGGACACCGACTCTTC. Encoded protein: CASSLPGHRLF.

The gene calls are TRBV2 and TRBJ1-6; no definite D call. V lost 4 bases to trimming and J lost 19 bases, with 11 bases between them. From germline, CDR1 is SNHLY and CDR2 FYNNEI. This CDR3 spans 10 amino acids. The CDR3 region is CASSGIVHHF. The CDR3 bases are TGTGCCAGCAGTGGGATCGTACATCACTTT.

This clonotype was seen a few times. The chain combines TRBV6-1 with TRBJ2-7; D call uncertain. Trimming cost V 0 bases and J 2 bases, with 11 bases left between them. CDR1 MNHNS and CDR2 SASEGT come from the germline V gene. This CDR3 region has 15 residues. CDR3 sequence: CASSEALVRAYEQYF. CDR3 DNA: TGTGCCAGCAGTGAAGCGCTTGTCAGAGCCTACGAGCAGTACTTC.

This clonotype was seen a handful of times. The chain has TRBV28 and TRBJ2-3; no clear D. This CDR3 spans 15 amino acids. Germline V gives CDR1 MDHEN, CDR2 SYDVKM. Deletions cut 8 bases from V and 2 bases from J, with 17 bases between. The CDR3 nucleotides read TGTGCCAGCCTTAAGACTGGTGTCTTCACAGATACGCAGTATTTT. Translation gives CASLKTGVFTDTQYF.

This rearrangement joins TRBV6-6 to TRBJ2-1; possibly TRBD2 for D (5 bases). The CDR3 length is 15 residues. Deletions cut 3 bases from V and 6 bases from J, with 15 bases between. Germline values: CDR1 MNHNY, CDR2 SVGAGI (reference sequence). In nucleotides, the CDR3 is TGTGCCAGCAGTTATTCCGGACTGGCGTCCAATGAGCAGTTCTTC. Its protein is CASSYSGLASNEQFF.

Ten or more counts support this clonotype. The rearrangement joins TRBV7-8 to TRBJ2-5; maybe TRBD1 (6 bases). The CDR3 is made up of 16 amino acids. Trimming cost V 5 bases and J 2 bases, with 18 bases left between them. Germline V gene lookup returns CDR1 SGHVS and CDR2 FQNEAQ. The CDR3 loop reads CASSPRSGTSQETQYF. In DNA, the CDR3 is TGTGCCAGCAGCCCCCGGTCCGGGACATCTCAAGAGACCCAGTACTTC.